This TCR beta chain was documented in a study of CD8+CD57+ T cells in acquired aplastic anemia. Study-level findings and limits: No significant patient-versus-control difference appeared in CD8+ Simpson's diversity.

This clonotype has ten or more counts. Its antigen is currently unknown. Germline CDR1 is SGHRS and CDR2 is YFSETQ. J gave up 2 bases and V 0 bases, and 11 bases lay outside the gene matches. This CDR3 contains 17 residues. Researchers used genomic DNA as the template to profile TCR beta VDJ and CDR3. From the reads, TCRdb called clonotypes with MiXCR, one entry per CDR3 protein. The profile covers around 200,000 distinct CDR3 sequences, with roughly 56% appearing a single time and 15% to 20% taken by the ten largest. The chain combines TRBV5-1 with TRBJ2-7; 7 bases align to TRBD1. Sequences were obtained from sorted CD4+, CD8+, or CD8+CD57+ T cells (not recorded which) from PBMCs. The receptor was derived from a human donor in good health, serving as a control. CDR3 residues: CASSLAYRTGGTYEQYF. The DNA for the CDR3 is TGCGCCAGCAGCTTGGCATATAGGACAGGTGGGACCTACGAGCAGTACTTC.